This T cell receptor beta chain was sequenced during a study of CD8 T cells in ankylosing spondylitis. Regarding the study as a whole: Seemingly distinctive of ankylosing spondylitis blood was a TCR beta motif formed by eight highly homologous variants. The study looked at matched synovial fluid samples from ankylosing spondylitis patients. Disease-linked clones were reported to be significantly enriched there.

Scientists made TCR beta libraries using quantitative 5'-RACE with molecular barcodes. Each CDR3 protein gets one entry after TCRdb re-called the 5' RACE reads with MiXCR. The sample holds about 170,000 distinct CDR3 sequences, 15% to 20% seen once. This clonotype was detected only a few times. The antigen is undetermined. This CDR3 is built from 11 residues. V gave up 6 bases and J gave up 10 bases, with 14 bases separating them. CDR1 and CDR2 from the germline V gene are SQVTM and ANQGSEA. Sequenced material: blood, either unsorted or a sorted T cell fraction (not recorded which). The V call is TRBV29-1, the J call TRBJ2-3; weak D call: TRBD2 (6 bases). This clonotype was sampled from a male donor with ankylosing spondylitis or in good health (not recorded which). CDR3 sequence: CSVETGEAQYF. The CDR3 DNA follows: TGCAGCGTGGAAACGGGGGAGGCGCAGTATTTT.